The clone carrying this TCR beta chain has just a few counts. Time point denoted: persistent/refractory GD, antithyroid drugs over 5 years with positive TRAb. Scientists built the TCR library using RNA that was extracted from PBMCs. Each patient gave roughly 10 milliliters of EDTA-anticoagulated peripheral blood. The sample originates from a study of regulatory T cells in long-lasting Graves disease. Combining iRepertoire HTBI primers with Arm-PCR of CDR3 regions, the authors built TCR beta libraries. MiXCR was run by TCRdb on the multiplex PCR reads, yielding one entry per CDR3 protein. The sample includes 500,000 to 800,000 distinct CDR3 sequences, 30% of them seen just once. The CDR3 is 17 residues long. Trimming took 0 bases from V and 5 from J, leaving 23 bases between them. CDR1 and CDR2 from the germline V gene are GTSNPN and SVGIG (reference sequence).

The gene calls are TRBV30 and TRBJ2-7; maybe TRBD1 (6 bases). This specimen was peripheral blood mononuclear cells (PBMCs), taken when the disease was refractory, from a patient treated with antithyroid drugs. This sequence was found in a female donor with Graves disease. CDR3 sequence: CAWSVPSQGTNRDEQYF. Written as DNA, the CDR3 is TGTGCCTGGAGTGTACCCTCCCAGGGGACAAATCGGGACGAGCAGTACTTC.